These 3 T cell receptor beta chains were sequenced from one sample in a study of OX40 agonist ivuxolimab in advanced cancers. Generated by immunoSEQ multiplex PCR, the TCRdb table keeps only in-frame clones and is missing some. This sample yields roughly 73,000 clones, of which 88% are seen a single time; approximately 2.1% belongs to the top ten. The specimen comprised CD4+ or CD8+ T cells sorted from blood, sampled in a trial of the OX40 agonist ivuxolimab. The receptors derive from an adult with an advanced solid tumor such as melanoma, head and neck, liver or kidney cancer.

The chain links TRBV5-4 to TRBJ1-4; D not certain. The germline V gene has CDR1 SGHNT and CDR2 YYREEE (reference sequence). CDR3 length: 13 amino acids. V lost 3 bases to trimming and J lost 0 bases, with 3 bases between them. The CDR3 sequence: CASSSPTNEKLFF. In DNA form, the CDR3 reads TGTGCCAGCAGCTCCCCAACTAATGAAAAACTGTTTTTT.

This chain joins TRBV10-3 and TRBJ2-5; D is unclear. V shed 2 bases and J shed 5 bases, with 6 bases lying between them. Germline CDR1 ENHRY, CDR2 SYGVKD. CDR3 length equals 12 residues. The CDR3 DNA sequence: TGTGCCATCAGTGAGAGATTGGAGACCCAGTACTTC. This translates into CAISERLETQYF.

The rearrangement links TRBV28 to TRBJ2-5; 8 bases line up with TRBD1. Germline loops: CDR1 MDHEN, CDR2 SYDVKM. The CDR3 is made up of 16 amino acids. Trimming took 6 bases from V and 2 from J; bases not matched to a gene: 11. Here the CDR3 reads CASREQGVIGQETQYF. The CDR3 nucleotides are TGTGCCAGCAGGGAACAGGGGGTAATTGGGCAAGAGACCCAGTACTTC.